A selection of T cell receptor beta chains follows, all from one sample in a study of T cells in Graves' hyperthyroidism and ophthalmopathy. TCRdb fed the multiplex PCR reads into MiXCR, producing one record per CDR3 protein. The sample lists around 600,000 distinct CDR3 sequences, 13% to 15% seen once, with 12% in the top ten. Sequenced material: blood. The receptors derive from a woman aged 45-65 years with Graves' ophthalmopathy. The CDR3 runs from the conserved cysteine through the conserved F or W. A D gene is named only where the DNA matches it firmly. Size tells how often a clone was seen (once, few, many) or the class of an expanded clone, and some rows leave it out.

j_gene: TRBJ2-1
d_gene: NA
abundance: NA
len: 18
v_gene: TRBV5-1
CDR3nt: TGCGCCAGCAGCTTGGGGGTGGGGGCGGGAGTGTCCTACAATGAGCAGTTCTTC
CDR3aa: CASSLGVGAGVSYNEQFF

j_gene: TRBJ2-3
d_gene: NA
abundance: many
len: 13
v_gene: TRBV9
CDR3nt: TGTGCCAGCAGCGTTTATCCGGCAGATACGCAGTATTTT
CDR3aa: CASSVYPADTQYF

j_gene: TRBJ2-7
d_gene: TRBD1
abundance: few
len: 14
v_gene: TRBV7-9
CDR3nt: TGTGCCAGCAGCTTGGACAGGGGGACCTGGGAGCAGTACTTC
CDR3aa: CASSLDRGTWEQYF

j_gene: TRBJ1-2
d_gene: TRBD1
abundance: NA
len: 13
v_gene: TRBV12-3/TRBV12-4
CDR3nt: TGTGCCAGCAGGGGGACAGGTCGCTATGGCTACACCTTC
CDR3aa: CASRGTGRYGYTF

j_gene: TRBJ2-2
d_gene: NA
abundance: many
len: 14
v_gene: TRBV20-1
CDR3nt: TGCAGTGCTAGACACCGAAGGGGGACCGGGGAGCTGTTTTTT
CDR3aa: CSARHRRGTGELFF

j_gene: TRBJ2-7
d_gene: NA
abundance: NA
len: 14
v_gene: TRBV25-1
CDR3nt: TGTGCCAGCAGTGCGCCCGGGACACCCTACGAGCAGTACTTC
CDR3aa: CASSAPGTPYEQYF

j_gene: TRBJ2-1
d_gene: TRBD2
abundance: NA
len: 14
v_gene: TRBV6-2/TRBV6-3
CDR3nt: TGTGCCAGCAGTTTAGGACTAGCGGGAGCGGAGCAGTTCTTC
CDR3aa: CASSLGLAGAEQFF

j_gene: TRBJ1-4
d_gene: NA
abundance: many
len: 14
v_gene: TRBV7-8
CDR3nt: TGTGCCAGCACCCAGACAGACCTTAATGAAAAACTGTTTTTT
CDR3aa: CASTQTDLNEKLFF

j_gene: TRBJ2-7
d_gene: NA
abundance: many
len: 12
v_gene: TRBV28
CDR3nt: TGTGCCAGCAGTTTAGCCCCAGGCGAGCAGTACTTC
CDR3aa: CASSLAPGEQYF

j_gene: TRBJ2-1
d_gene: NA
abundance: many
len: 19
v_gene: TRBV7-9
CDR3nt: TGTGCCAGCAGCTCCAAACGTGACTCGACCACGAGCTCCTACAATGAGCAGTTCTTC
CDR3aa: CASSSKRDSTTSSYNEQFF

j_gene: TRBJ2-3
d_gene: NA
abundance: many
len: 14
v_gene: TRBV20-1
CDR3nt: TGCAGTGCCAATCCGGCAGGGTCGACAGATACGCAGTATTTT
CDR3aa: CSANPAGSTDTQYF

j_gene: TRBJ2-2
d_gene: NA
abundance: NA
len: 15
v_gene: TRBV5-1
CDR3nt: TGCGCCAGCAGCTTGGAAAGGGTGGCAAACGGGGAGCTGTTTTTT
CDR3aa: CASSLERVANGELFF

j_gene: TRBJ1-6
d_gene: NA
abundance: many
len: 14
v_gene: TRBV28
CDR3nt: TGTGCCAGCAGTTTAGGGGGCGGAAATTCACCCCTCCACTTT
CDR3aa: CASSLGGGNSPLHF

j_gene: TRBJ2-1
d_gene: TRBD2
abundance: many
len: 16
v_gene: TRBV12-3/TRBV12-4
CDR3nt: TGTGCCAGCAGAAGTTCCGGGACTAGCGGTTACAATGAGCAGTTCTTC
CDR3aa: CASRSSGTSGYNEQFF

j_gene: TRBJ2-1
d_gene: NA
abundance: many
len: 14
v_gene: TRBV2
CDR3nt: TGTGCCAGCAGTGTATTCCGGACCAACAATGAGCAGTTCTTC
CDR3aa: CASSVFRTNNEQFF

j_gene: TRBJ2-2
d_gene: TRBD2
abundance: once
len: 15
v_gene: TRBV7-8
CDR3nt: TGTGCCAGCAGGGTACTAGCGCCGAAGCCCGGGGAGCTGTTTTTT
CDR3aa: CASRVLAPKPGELFF

j_gene: TRBJ2-3
d_gene: NA
abundance: few
len: 14
v_gene: TRBV20-1
CDR3nt: TGCAGTGCTCCGGCCCCTAATCCAGCAGATACGCAGTATTTT
CDR3aa: CSAPAPNPADTQYF